This T cell receptor (beta chain) stems from a study of response to subunit inactivated influenza vaccine. This CDR3 has 15 residues. Germline CDR1 and CDR2: SGHAT and FQNNGV. V gave up 6 bases and J gave up 5 bases; unmatched junction bases: 10. MiXCR, run by TCRdb on the RT-PCR reads, gives a single entry per CDR3 protein. Among approximately 500,000 distinct CDR3 sequences, approximately 15% were seen once, and the ten largest hold more than 9.5%. A remark on this clonotype: Its target is unknown.

Overall study results and limits: New T cells are recruited in small numbers by each seasonal influenza vaccination, according to the authors' suggestion.

V usage is TRBV11-2 and J usage is TRBJ2-7; 10 bases fit TRBD1. The sequencing used PBMCs from blood, collected less than 13 days after vaccination. This receptor was obtained from a man aged 45-60 years who received an inactivated influenza vaccine. DNA for the CDR3: TGTGCCAGCAGATCTATCCGGGACAGGGGCCACGAGCAGTACTTC. It is translated as CASRSIRDRGHEQYF.